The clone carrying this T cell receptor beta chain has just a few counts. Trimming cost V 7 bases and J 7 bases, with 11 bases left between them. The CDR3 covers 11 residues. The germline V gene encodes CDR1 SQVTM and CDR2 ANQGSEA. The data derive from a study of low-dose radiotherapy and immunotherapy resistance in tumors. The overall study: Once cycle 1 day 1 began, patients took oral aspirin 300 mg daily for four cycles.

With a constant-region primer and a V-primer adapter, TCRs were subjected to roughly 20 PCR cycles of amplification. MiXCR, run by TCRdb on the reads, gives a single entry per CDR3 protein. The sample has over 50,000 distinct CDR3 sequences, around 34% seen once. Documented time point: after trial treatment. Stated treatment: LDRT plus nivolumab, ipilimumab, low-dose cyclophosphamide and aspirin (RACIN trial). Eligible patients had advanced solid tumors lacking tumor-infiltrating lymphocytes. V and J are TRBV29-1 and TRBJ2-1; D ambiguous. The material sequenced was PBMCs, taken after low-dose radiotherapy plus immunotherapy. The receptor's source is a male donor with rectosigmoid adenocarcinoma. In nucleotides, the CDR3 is TGCAGCGCTCGCTATGGAAATGAGCAGTTCTTC. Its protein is CSARYGNEQFF.